Listed below are T cell receptor beta chains from one sample, sequenced in a study of monozygotic twins with inflammatory bowel disease. Following a re-call of the 5' RACE reads, TCRdb has one entry per CDR3 protein and lacks DNA. This sample's table reports about 160,000 distinct CDR3 sequences. The specimen sequenced was blood. The receptors originated from a human donor with ulcerative colitis or Crohn's disease, or a healthy co-twin of an affected twin (not recorded which). Each CDR3 is given with its conserved first and last residue. Fields, in order: J gene, V gene, CDR3 protein.

TRBJ1-1	TRBV5-1	CASSRGHPNTEAFF
TRBJ1-5	TRBV12-3/TRBV12-4	CASSFQGRGLIKGNQPQHF
TRBJ1-1	TRBV10-2	CASSDYEGSNTEAFF
TRBJ2-7	TRBV11-1	CASSPGVWSEQYF
TRBJ2-7	TRBV12-3/TRBV12-4	CASSTTATGGYEQYF
TRBJ2-7	TRBV4-2	CASSHGTGGTYEQYF
TRBJ2-1	TRBV6-1	CASKRRRDRGDEQFF
TRBJ2-1	TRBV28	CASSFLGAGASYNEQFF
TRBJ2-1	TRBV12-3/TRBV12-4	CASSLLFNEQFF
TRBJ2-5	TRBV5-1	CASSLMGQQETQYF
TRBJ1-1	TRBV18	CASSPSIWGVTEAFF
TRBJ2-1	TRBV15	CATSRDFAWEQFF